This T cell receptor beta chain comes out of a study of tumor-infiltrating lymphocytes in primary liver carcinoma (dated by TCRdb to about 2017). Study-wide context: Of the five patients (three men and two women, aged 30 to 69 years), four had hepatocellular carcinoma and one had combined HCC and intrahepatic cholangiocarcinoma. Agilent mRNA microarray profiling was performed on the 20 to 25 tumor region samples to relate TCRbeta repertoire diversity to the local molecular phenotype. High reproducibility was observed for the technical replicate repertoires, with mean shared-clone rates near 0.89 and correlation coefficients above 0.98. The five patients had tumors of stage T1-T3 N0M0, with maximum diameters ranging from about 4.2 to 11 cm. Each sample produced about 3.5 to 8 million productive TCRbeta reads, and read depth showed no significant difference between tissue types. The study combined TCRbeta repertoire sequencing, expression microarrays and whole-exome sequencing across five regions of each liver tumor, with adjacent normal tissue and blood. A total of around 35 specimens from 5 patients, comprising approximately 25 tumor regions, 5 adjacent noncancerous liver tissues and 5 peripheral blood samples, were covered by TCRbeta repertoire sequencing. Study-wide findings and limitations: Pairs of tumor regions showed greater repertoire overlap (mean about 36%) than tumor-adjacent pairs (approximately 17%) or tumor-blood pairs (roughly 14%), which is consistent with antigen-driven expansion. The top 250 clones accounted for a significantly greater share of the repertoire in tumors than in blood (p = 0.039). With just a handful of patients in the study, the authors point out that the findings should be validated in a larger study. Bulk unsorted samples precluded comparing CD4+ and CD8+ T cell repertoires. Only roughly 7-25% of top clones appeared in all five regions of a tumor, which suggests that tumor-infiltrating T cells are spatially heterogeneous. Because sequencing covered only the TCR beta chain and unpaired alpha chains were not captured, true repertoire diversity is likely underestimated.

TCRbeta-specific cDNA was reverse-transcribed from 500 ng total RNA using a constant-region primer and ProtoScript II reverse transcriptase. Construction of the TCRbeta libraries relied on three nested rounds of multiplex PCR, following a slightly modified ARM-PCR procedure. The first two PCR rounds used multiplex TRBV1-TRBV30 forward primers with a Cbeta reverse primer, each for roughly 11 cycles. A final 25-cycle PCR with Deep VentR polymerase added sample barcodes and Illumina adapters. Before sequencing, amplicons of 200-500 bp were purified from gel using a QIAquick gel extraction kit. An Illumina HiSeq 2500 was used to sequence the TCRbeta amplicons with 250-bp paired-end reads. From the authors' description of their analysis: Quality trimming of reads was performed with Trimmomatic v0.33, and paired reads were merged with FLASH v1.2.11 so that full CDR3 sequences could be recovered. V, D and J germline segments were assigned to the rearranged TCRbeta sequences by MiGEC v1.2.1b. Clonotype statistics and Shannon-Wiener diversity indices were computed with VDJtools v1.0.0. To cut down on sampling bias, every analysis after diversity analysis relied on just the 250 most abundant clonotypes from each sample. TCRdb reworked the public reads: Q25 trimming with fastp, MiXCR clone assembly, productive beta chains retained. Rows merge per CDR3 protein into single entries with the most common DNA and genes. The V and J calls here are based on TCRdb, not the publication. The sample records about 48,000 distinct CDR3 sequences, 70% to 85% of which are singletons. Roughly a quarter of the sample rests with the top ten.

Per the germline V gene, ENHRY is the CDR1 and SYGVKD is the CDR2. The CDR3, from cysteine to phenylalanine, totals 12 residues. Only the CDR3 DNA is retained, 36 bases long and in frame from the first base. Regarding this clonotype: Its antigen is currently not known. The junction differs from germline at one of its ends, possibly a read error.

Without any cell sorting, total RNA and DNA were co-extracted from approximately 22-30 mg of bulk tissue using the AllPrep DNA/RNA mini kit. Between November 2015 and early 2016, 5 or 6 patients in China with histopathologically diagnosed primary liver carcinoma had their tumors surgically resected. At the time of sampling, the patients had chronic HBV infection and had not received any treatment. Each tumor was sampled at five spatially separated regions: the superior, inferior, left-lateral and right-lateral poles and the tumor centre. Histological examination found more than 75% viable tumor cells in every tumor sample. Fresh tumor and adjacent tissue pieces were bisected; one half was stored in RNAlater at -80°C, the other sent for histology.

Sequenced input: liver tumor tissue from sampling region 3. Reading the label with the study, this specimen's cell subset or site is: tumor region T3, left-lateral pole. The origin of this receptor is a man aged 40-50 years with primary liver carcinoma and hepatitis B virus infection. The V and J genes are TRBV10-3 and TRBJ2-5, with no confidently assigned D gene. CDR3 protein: CAISTCQETQYF. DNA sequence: TGTGCCATCAGCACATGTCAAGAGACTCAGTACTTC.